The 29 T cell receptor beta chains below all came from one sample that was sequenced in a study of beta chain features in type 1 diabetes. Points from the study as a whole: Moderately but significantly shorter TCRB CDR3s were found in Type 1 diabetes patients in all four CD4+ subsets.

Their antigens are not known. The isolated RNA, all of it, was reverse transcribed, so expressed TCRB transcripts were what got sequenced. Profiled with immunoSEQ multiplex PCR; TCRdb holds only in-frame clones, not every one. Found here are under 300,000 clones, over 11% of them singletons; the top ten hold roughly 0.019%. Sequenced sample: naive CD4+ T cells from blood. The source is a man aged 25 to 40 with type 1 diabetes.

This clone was counted only a few times. This chain uses TRBV9 with TRBJ2-3; TRBD2 agrees at 7 bases. V shed 4 bases and J 2 bases; nucleotides not matched to a gene: 7. Germline CDR1 and CDR2: SGDLS and YYNGEE. This CDR3 has 15 residues. CDR3 nucleotides: TGTGCCAGCAGCATATGGGAGGGTACCACAGATACGCAGTATTTT. It encodes CASSIWEGTTDTQYF.

V gene TRBV30 combines with J gene TRBJ2-1, with D tentatively TRBD2 (6 bases). This CDR3 contains 13 residues. The V and J ends lost 0 bases and 10 bases respectively, with 13 bases between them. Germline assignment: CDR1 GTSNPN and CDR2 SVGIG (reference sequence). The CDR3 DNA sequence: TGTGCCTGGAGTGTATTGGGGGGTGGGGAGCAGTTCTTC. Its translation is CAWSVLGGGEQFF.

In its sample, this clone was seen a few times. This chain joins TRBV5-1 and TRBJ2-6; tentative D call: TRBD1 (5 bases). Deletions cut 4 bases from V and 2 bases from J, with 13 bases between. Germline lookup yields CDR1 SGHRS and CDR2 YFSETQ. CDR3 length: 16 residues. The chain's CDR3 is CASSIYRNTGANVLTF. The CDR3 DNA sequence: TGCGCCAGCAGCATCTACAGGAACACTGGGGCCAACGTCCTGACTTTC.

The V gene is TRBV5-1, the J gene TRBJ2-5, with 10 bases fitting TRBD1. The CDR3 consists of 14 residues. Germline CDR1 SGHRS, CDR2 YFSETQ. The trim removed 2 bases at V and 8 bases at J, leaving 6 bases unmatched. The CDR3 region is CASSFTGQGDTQYF. CDR3 in DNA: TGCGCCAGCAGCTTTACCGGACAGGGGGATACCCAGTACTTC.

This clone was seen more than once but under ten times. The same CDR3 is also encoded by other DNA sequences in this sample. This rearrangement joins TRBV19 to TRBJ2-3; D may be TRBD1 (6 bases). This CDR3 has 14 amino acids. From germline, CDR1 is LNHDA and CDR2 SQIVND (reference sequence). V lost 3 bases, J lost 0 bases, and 7 bases lay in between. The CDR3 region has the DNA TGTGCCAGTAGTATTGGACAGAGCACAGATACGCAGTATTTT. Protein sequence: CASSIGQSTDTQYF.

This clone was detected only a few times. The rearrangement uses TRBV7-2 and TRBJ2-3; 8 bases line up with TRBD2. Germline loops: CDR1 SGHTA, CDR2 FQGNSA. This CDR3 contains 15 residues. With 0 bases clipped from V and 1 base from J, the junction kept 0 bases outside the gene matches. The CDR3 coding sequence is TGTGCCAGCAGCTTAGCACTAGCGGGCACAGATACGCAGTATTTT. Its protein product is CASSLALAGTDTQYF.

The chain couples TRBV25-1 to TRBJ2-2; no definite D call. The V end was cut by 4 bases, the J end by 7 bases, with 7 bases between. Germline V gene data show CDR1 as MGHDK and CDR2 as SYGVNS. The CDR3 totals 12 residues. Written as DNA, the CDR3 is TGTGCCAGCAGTGCCTCCGTCGGGGAGCTGTTTTTT. Residues: CASSASVGELFF.

This clone was observed a handful of times. The chain has TRBV30 and TRBJ1-6; 11 bases map to TRBD1. V shed 3 bases, J shed 8 bases, and the junction held 3 bases outside the gene matches. The CDR3 length is 14 residues. CDR1 and CDR2 from the germline V gene are GTSNPN and SVGIG (reference sequence). The DNA for the CDR3 is TGTGCCTGGAGAGGACAGGGGGCTTATTCACCCCTCCACTTT. This gives the protein CAWRGQGAYSPLHF.

This clone was observed a few times. The chain has TRBV5-6 and TRBJ2-7, with TRBD1 matching 9 bases. The V and J ends lost 3 bases and 1 base, in that order; junction bases with no gene match: 5. CDR3 length equals 15 residues. From germline, CDR1 is SGHDT and CDR2 YYEEEE. CDR3 sequence reads: CASSSPGQGSYEQYF. The CDR3 DNA reads TGTGCCAGCAGCTCTCCCGGACAGGGGTCCTACGAGCAGTACTTC.

This clone was seen a few times. This CDR3 is also generated by other DNA sequences in the sample. J is TRBJ2-5 and V is TRBV5-4; TRBD1 matches 8 bases. In germline, CDR1 is SGHNT, CDR2 YYREEE (reference sequence). J gave up 2 bases and V 4 bases, and 4 bases lay outside the gene matches. The CDR3 is made up of 14 amino acids. CDR3 bases: TGTGCCAGCAGCCCCGGGACAGGTCAAGAGACCCAGTACTTC. Translating it yields CASSPGTGQETQYF.

V gene TRBV30 combines with J gene TRBJ1-1, with TRBD1 as a possible D gene (5 bases). Per germline, CDR1 GTSNPN and CDR2 SVGIG (reference sequence). V lost 4 bases to trimming and J lost 4 bases, with 16 bases between them. The CDR3 consists of 14 residues. The CDR3 sequence is CAWNSGLGRTEAFF. CDR3 DNA: TGTGCCTGGAATTCCGGGTTGGGGCGCACTGAAGCTTTCTTT. Variable domain in full (rest from reference TRBV30 and TRBJ1-1): SQTIHQWPATLVQPVGSPLSLECTVEGTSNPNLYWYRQAAGRGLQLLFYSVGIGQISSEVPQNLSASRPQDRQFILSSKKLLLSDSGFYLCAWNSGLGRTEAFFGQGTRLTVV.

The chain links TRBV27 to TRBJ1-3; TRBD1 matches 9 bases. CDR1 is MNHEY, CDR2 SMNVEV, per germline (reference sequence). This CDR3 has 14 amino acids. With V trimmed by 4 bases and J by 3 bases, 1 base remained unmatched. The CDR3 coding sequence is TGTGCCAGCAGTTCGACAGGGGGTGGAAACACCATATATTTT. Its protein is CASSSTGGGNTIYF.

This rearrangement joins TRBV5-4 to TRBJ1-5; no clear D. The CDR3 spans 15 residues. Per the germline V gene, CDR1 is SGHNT and CDR2 is YYREEE (reference sequence). Trimming left V 6 bases short and J 3 bases short, with 16 bases between. CDR3: CASTPMPGNNQPQHF. The CDR3 DNA follows: TGTGCCAGCACCCCGATGCCGGGGAACAATCAGCCCCAGCATTTT.

This clone has more than one count but fewer than ten. The chain joins TRBV30 to TRBJ1-5, with a tentative D call TRBD1 (6 bases). The CDR3 runs 17 residues. Trimming left V 4 bases short and J 0 bases short, with 19 bases between. Germline CDR1 GTSNPN, CDR2 SVGIG (reference sequence). The DNA for the CDR3 is TGTGCCTGGACCCCAGGGACATACAGCAATAGCAATCAGCCCCAGCATTTT. Its translation: CAWTPGTYSNSNQPQHF.

This clone has just a few counts. This chain uses TRBV29-1 with TRBJ1-1; 7 positions match TRBD1. With 8 bases clipped from V and 6 bases from J, the junction kept 12 bases outside the gene matches. CDR1 and CDR2 from the germline V gene are SQVTM and ANQGSEA. The CDR3 runs to 13 residues. CDR3 DNA sequence: TGCAGCTCCTTAACGACAGGGAGCGCTGAAGCTTTCTTT. It translates to CSSLTTGSAEAFF.

This chain uses TRBV28 with TRBJ2-7; unclear D gene. CDR1 MDHEN and CDR2 SYDVKM come from the germline V gene. There are 15 residues in the CDR3. Trimming cost V 2 bases and J 2 bases, with 13 bases left between them. The chain's CDR3 is CASSLALGDPYEQYF. CDR3 DNA: TGTGCCAGCAGTTTAGCCCTCGGAGATCCCTACGAGCAGTACTTC.

The rearrangement joins TRBV5-1 to TRBJ2-5; possible D gene TRBD1, 6 bases. The CDR3 is 13 residues long. V lost 0 bases, J lost 9 bases, and 12 bases lay in between. Looked up from germline, CDR1 is SGHRS and CDR2 is YFSETQ. This CDR3 is CASSLDRVEAQYF. CDR3 bases: TGCGCCAGCAGCTTGGACAGGGTTGAGGCCCAGTACTTC.

There are a few counts of this clone. This chain uses TRBV15 with TRBJ1-5; D is uncertain. The germline V gene encodes CDR1 LNHNV and CDR2 YYDKDF (reference sequence). The CDR3 length is 16 residues. The ends were cut back, 0 bases at V and 6 bases at J, with 15 bases in the middle. The CDR3 sequence: CATSRDAGTVGQPQHF. The CDR3 nucleotides are TGTGCCACCAGCAGAGATGCGGGCACGGTGGGTCAGCCCCAGCATTTT.

This clone was counted between two and nine times. The chain is built from TRBV27 and TRBJ1-2, with D hard to call. CDR1 is MNHEY and CDR2 is SMNVEV in the germline V gene (reference sequence). The CDR3 is 15 amino acids. V was shortened by 4 bases and J by 0 bases, with 12 bases between the two germline ends. The CDR3 nucleotides are TGTGCCAGCAGTTCCGGCGGGAAAGCTAACTATGGCTACACCTTC. Its protein is CASSSGGKANYGYTF.

The chain employs TRBV4-1 and TRBJ2-1; 9 bases match TRBD2. V shed 3 bases, J shed 4 bases, and the junction held 7 bases outside the gene matches. This CDR3 has 16 amino acids. The germline gives CDR1 MGHRA, CDR2 YSYEKL. CDR3 bases: TGCGCCAGCAGCCACTCAAAAGCGGGAGGTTACAATGAGCAGTTCTTC. Encoded protein: CASSHSKAGGYNEQFF.

This clone appeared a few times. The chain employs TRBV27 and TRBJ1-2, with TRBD1 as a possible D gene (5 bases). This CDR3 contains 14 residues. Trimming left V 0 bases short and J 6 bases short, with 11 bases between. The V gene's germline CDR1 is MNHEY and CDR2 SMNVEV (reference sequence). The CDR3 protein is CASSLSRARNGYTF. The CDR3 DNA is TGTGCCAGCAGTTTATCCAGGGCACGTAATGGCTACACCTTC.

This clone was detected a few times. This chain connects TRBV11-3 to TRBJ2-6, with D tentatively TRBD2 (5 bases). CDR1 is SGHNT, CDR2 YENEEA, per germline. This CDR3 region has 17 residues. Trimming pared 2 bases from V and 2 bases from J, leaving 13 bases between. The CDR3 here is CASSLNRGGPGANVLTF. CDR3 nucleotides: TGTGCCAGCAGCTTAAACCGCGGAGGACCTGGGGCCAACGTCCTGACTTTC.

The rearrangement joins TRBV7-9 to TRBJ2-7; D is possibly TRBD2 (5 bases). The CDR3 totals 16 residues. Trimming left V 5 bases short and J 2 bases short, with 19 bases between. Germline loops: CDR1 SEHNR, CDR2 FQNEAQ (reference sequence). The CDR3 loop reads CASSTRWGAPTYEQYF. DNA for the CDR3: TGTGCCAGCAGCACGCGTTGGGGAGCCCCAACCTACGAGCAGTACTTC.

About this clone: Additional DNA sequences in this sample encode the identical CDR3. This chain uses TRBV5-1 with TRBJ2-2; D possibly corresponds to TRBD2 (6 bases). The V end lost 2 bases, the J end lost 2 bases, and 7 bases lay between the germline ends. The germline CDR1 and CDR2 sequences are SGHRS and YFSETQ. The length of the CDR3 is 14 residues. The CDR3 reads CASSFGLNTGELFF. The CDR3 region has the DNA TGCGCCAGCAGCTTCGGACTAAACACCGGGGAGCTGTTTTTT. Complete variable domain (other parts from reference TRBV5-1 and TRBJ2-2): KAGVTQTPRYLIKTRGQQVTLSCSPISGHRSVSWYQQTPGQGLQFLFEYFSETQRNKGNFPGRFSGRQFSNSRSEMNVSTLELGDSALYLCASSFGLNTGELFFGEGSRLTVL.

The CDR3 DNA reads TGCAGCGTTCACCGGGGGAATGGGGCTGAAGCTTTCTTT. Translation gives CSVHRGNGAEAFF. The chain employs TRBV29-1 and TRBJ1-1; tentatively, D is TRBD1 (5 bases). The CDR3 length is 13 residues. Germline CDR1 SQVTM, CDR2 ANQGSEA. The ends were cut back, 5 bases at V and 6 bases at J, with 16 bases in the middle.

In its sample, this clone was seen a few times. The chain recombines TRBV30 with TRBJ2-3; possibly TRBD2 for D (5 bases). Looked up from germline, CDR1 is GTSNPN and CDR2 is SVGIG (reference sequence). The CDR3 is 13 residues long. Trimming removed 4 bases at V and 1 base at J, with 9 bases between. The CDR3 region has the DNA TGTGCCTGGACTTTCGGGGGCACAGATACGCAGTATTTT. Translated: CAWTFGGTDTQYF.

This clone was detected only a few times. This chain joins TRBV5-1 and TRBJ1-5, with no clear D. The germline V and J ends were trimmed by 2 bases and 7 bases, with 13 bases remaining between them. The CDR3 loop spans 14 amino acids. CDR1 and CDR2 (germline): SGHRS, YFSETQ. For the CDR3, the DNA is TGCGCCAGCAGCTTCGCGGGTCTCGAGCAGCCCCAGCATTTT. It specifies CASSFAGLEQPQHF.

V and J are TRBV6-6 and TRBJ2-6, with TRBD2 matching over 7 bases. Germline CDR1 MNHNY, CDR2 SVGAGI (reference sequence). The V and J ends lost 4 bases and 2 bases, in that order; junction bases with no gene match: 2. The CDR3 loop spans 15 amino acids. The CDR3 spells CASSFRGAGANVLTF. For the CDR3, the DNA is TGTGCCAGCAGTTTTCGGGGGGCTGGGGCCAACGTCCTGACTTTC.

The V gene is TRBV2, the J gene TRBJ2-4, with TRBD1 matching 10 bases. Germline values: CDR1 SNHLY, CDR2 FYNNEI. Trimming removed 4 bases from V and 7 bases from J; junction bases left unmatched: 7. The CDR3 loop spans 15 amino acids. DNA of the CDR3: TGTGCCAGCAGTGGGGAGACAGGGGGCAGGAACATTCAGTACTTC. This codes for CASSGETGGRNIQYF.